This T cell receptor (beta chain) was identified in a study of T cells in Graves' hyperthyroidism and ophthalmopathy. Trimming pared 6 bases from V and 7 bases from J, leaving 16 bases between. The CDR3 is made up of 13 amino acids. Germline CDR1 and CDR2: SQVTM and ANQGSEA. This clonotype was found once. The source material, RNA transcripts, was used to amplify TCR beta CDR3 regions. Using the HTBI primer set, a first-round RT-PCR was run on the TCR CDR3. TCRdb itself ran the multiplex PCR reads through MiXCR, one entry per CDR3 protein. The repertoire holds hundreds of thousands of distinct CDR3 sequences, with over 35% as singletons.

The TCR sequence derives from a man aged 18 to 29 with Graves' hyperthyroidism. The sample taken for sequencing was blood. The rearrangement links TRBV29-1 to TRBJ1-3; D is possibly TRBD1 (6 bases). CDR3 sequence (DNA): TGCAGCGTGATCAGGGGACGAACTAACACCATATATTTT. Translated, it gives CSVIRGRTNTIYF. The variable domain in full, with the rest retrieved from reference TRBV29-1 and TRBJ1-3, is SAVISQKPSRDICQRGTSLTIQCQVDSQVTMMFWYRQQPGQSLTLIATANQGSEATYESGFVIDKFPISRPNLTFSTLTVSNMSPEDSSIYLCSVIRGRTNTIYFGEGSWLTVV.